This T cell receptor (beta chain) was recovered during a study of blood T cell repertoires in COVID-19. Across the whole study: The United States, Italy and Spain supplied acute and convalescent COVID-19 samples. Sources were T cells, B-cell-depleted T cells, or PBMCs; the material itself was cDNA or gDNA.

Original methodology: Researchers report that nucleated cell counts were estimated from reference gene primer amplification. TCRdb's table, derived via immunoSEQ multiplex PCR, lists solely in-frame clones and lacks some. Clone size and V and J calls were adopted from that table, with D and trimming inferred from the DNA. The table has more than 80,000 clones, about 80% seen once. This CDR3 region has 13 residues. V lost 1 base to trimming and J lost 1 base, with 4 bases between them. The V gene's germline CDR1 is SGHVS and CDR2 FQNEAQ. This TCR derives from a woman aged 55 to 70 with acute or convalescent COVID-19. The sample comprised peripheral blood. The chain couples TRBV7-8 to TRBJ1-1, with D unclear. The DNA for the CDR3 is TGTGCCAGCAGCTTAGACAGGAACACTGAAGCTTTCTTT. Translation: CASSLDRNTEAFF.